This is a list of T cell receptor beta chains from one sample in a study of glioma-infiltrating T cells after dendritic cell vaccination. Only in-frame clones appear in the TCRdb table, and some are missing; sequencing was by immunoSEQ multiplex PCR. The table shows 50,000 to 55,000 clones, with 75% to 90% occurring only once. The source material was blood, sampled after dendritic cell vaccination. These receptors were taken from a human donor with glioblastoma. The CDR3 runs from the conserved cysteine through the conserved F or W. The order of the fields is D gene, clone size, J gene, V gene, CDR3 protein, CDR3 DNA. The D gene is left open where the match is weak. Some rows mark clone size as missing; the rest say once, few, many or name a class of expanded clone.

d_call: .; clone_size: .; j_call: TRBJ1-5; v_call: TRBV19; cdr3_aa: CASSVLFRVQPQHF; cdr3_nt: TGTGCCAGTTCCGTCCTTTTCAGGGTTCAGCCCCAGCATTTT
d_call: TRBD2; clone_size: .; j_call: TRBJ2-7; v_call: TRBV5-4; cdr3_aa: CASSLAGTSGGEQYF; cdr3_nt: TGTGCCAGCAGCTTGGCGGGGACTAGCGGTGGCGAGCAGTACTTC
d_call: TRBD1; clone_size: .; j_call: TRBJ1-5; v_call: TRBV19; cdr3_aa: CASSKTGSVSNQPQHF; cdr3_nt: TGTGCCAGTAGTAAGACAGGGTCGGTGAGCAATCAGCCCCAGCATTTT
d_call: .; clone_size: once; j_call: TRBJ1-1; v_call: TRBV2; cdr3_aa: CASSRQNTEAFF; cdr3_nt: TGTGCCAGCAGTCGACAGAACACTGAAGCTTTCTTT
d_call: TRBD1; clone_size: .; j_call: TRBJ1-1; v_call: TRBV10-3; cdr3_aa: CAISPGGGTEAFF; cdr3_nt: TGTGCCATCAGTCCAGGGGGCGGCACTGAAGCTTTCTTT
d_call: TRBD1; clone_size: .; j_call: TRBJ2-7; v_call: TRBV7-9; cdr3_aa: CASSPAVVAGGLEQYF; cdr3_nt: TGTGCCAGCAGTCCCGCGGTGGTGGCAGGGGGTTTAGAGCAGTACTTC
d_call: .; clone_size: few; j_call: TRBJ1-2; v_call: TRBV28; cdr3_aa: CASSLAGPSNYGYTF; cdr3_nt: TGTGCCAGCAGTTTGGCGGGGCCCTCTAACTATGGCTACACCTTC
d_call: TRBD2; clone_size: .; j_call: TRBJ2-1; v_call: TRBV27; cdr3_aa: CASKPRGGVHADEQFF; cdr3_nt: TGTGCCAGCAAACCCCGCGGGGGGGTTCATGCGGATGAGCAGTTCTTC
d_call: .; clone_size: .; j_call: TRBJ2-3; v_call: TRBV7-3; cdr3_aa: CASSLGTSTDTQYF; cdr3_nt: TGTGCCAGCAGCTTAGGGACAAGCACAGATACGCAGTATTTT
d_call: TRBD1; clone_size: .; j_call: TRBJ1-1; v_call: TRBV7-2; cdr3_aa: CASSPHTGVYTEAFF; cdr3_nt: TGTGCCAGCAGTCCTCATACAGGGGTCTACACTGAAGCTTTCTTT
d_call: TRBD2; clone_size: .; j_call: TRBJ2-1; v_call: TRBV5-1; cdr3_aa: CASSLGGTAGGFDEQFF; cdr3_nt: TGCGCCAGCAGCTTGGGGGGGACAGCGGGAGGTTTTGATGAGCAGTTCTTC
d_call: TRBD1; clone_size: .; j_call: TRBJ1-1; v_call: TRBV6-6; cdr3_aa: CASRTGQGEMAFF; cdr3_nt: TGTGCCAGCAGAACCGGACAGGGAGAAATGGCTTTCTTT
d_call: .; clone_size: .; j_call: TRBJ1-1; v_call: TRBV12-5; cdr3_aa: CASGLGSGEAFF; cdr3_nt: TGTGCTAGTGGTTTGGGATCAGGTGAAGCTTTCTTT
d_call: .; clone_size: .; j_call: TRBJ2-5; v_call: TRBV9; cdr3_aa: CASQRGLQETQYF; cdr3_nt: TGTGCCAGCCAACGAGGGTTACAAGAGACCCAGTACTTC
d_call: TRBD1; clone_size: .; j_call: TRBJ2-7; v_call: TRBV5-1; cdr3_aa: CASSLPGQGGFSYEQYF; cdr3_nt: TGCGCCAGCAGCCTACCGGGACAGGGGGGATTCTCCTACGAGCAGTACTTC
d_call: .; clone_size: .; j_call: TRBJ1-2; v_call: TRBV27; cdr3_aa: CASSRSQGLDGYTF; cdr3_nt: TGTGCCAGCAGCCGATCCCAGGGATTGGATGGCTACACCTTC
d_call: .; clone_size: .; j_call: TRBJ1-5; v_call: TRBV27; cdr3_aa: CASSFSNRRNQPQHF; cdr3_nt: TGTGCCAGCAGTTTTTCGAACAGGCGTAATCAGCCCCAGCATTTT
d_call: .; clone_size: few; j_call: TRBJ1-1; v_call: TRBV2; cdr3_aa: CASSEAPGAEAFF; cdr3_nt: TGTGCCAGCAGTGAAGCGCCAGGGGCTGAAGCTTTCTTT
d_call: .; clone_size: .; j_call: TRBJ2-1; v_call: TRBV7-9; cdr3_aa: CASSSLFEQFF; cdr3_nt: TGTGCCAGCAGCTCACTTTTTGAGCAGTTCTTC
d_call: .; clone_size: .; j_call: TRBJ1-2; v_call: TRBV5-1; cdr3_aa: CASSLTGTDYGYTF; cdr3_nt: TGCGCCAGCAGCTTGACAGGGACGGACTATGGCTACACCTTC
d_call: .; clone_size: .; j_call: TRBJ1-2; v_call: TRBV30; cdr3_aa: CAWSRDILGYTF; cdr3_nt: TGTGCCTGGTCCCGGGACATTCTTGGCTACACCTTC
d_call: .; clone_size: .; j_call: TRBJ2-5; v_call: TRBV28; cdr3_aa: CASSSGILNQETQYF; cdr3_nt: TGTGCCAGCAGTTCCGGGATACTAAACCAAGAGACCCAGTACTTC
d_call: TRBD2; clone_size: .; j_call: TRBJ2-3; v_call: TRBV28; cdr3_aa: CASSSRIGTSENTDTQYF; cdr3_nt: TGTGCCAGCAGTTCAAGGATCGGGACTAGCGAGAACACAGATACGCAGTATTTT
d_call: .; clone_size: few; j_call: TRBJ1-2; v_call: TRBV5-6; cdr3_aa: CASSLAAGIYGYTF; cdr3_nt: TGTGCCAGCAGCTTGGCGGCAGGGATCTATGGCTACACCTTC
d_call: TRBD1; clone_size: .; j_call: TRBJ2-7; v_call: TRBV14; cdr3_aa: CASSQGWSGTVTYEQYF; cdr3_nt: TGTGCCAGCAGCCAAGGGTGGTCGGGGACAGTCACCTACGAGCAGTACTTC
d_call: .; clone_size: once; j_call: TRBJ1-5; v_call: TRBV10-3; cdr3_aa: CAISESGTDRRGYSNQPQHF; cdr3_nt: TGTGCCATCAGTGAGTCGGGAACGGACAGAAGGGGATATAGCAATCAGCCCCAGCATTTT
d_call: .; clone_size: once; j_call: TRBJ1-2; v_call: TRBV29-1; cdr3_aa: CSAGTQGSYGYTF; cdr3_nt: TGCAGCGCCGGGACACAAGGTAGCTATGGCTACACCTTC
d_call: TRBD2; clone_size: few; j_call: TRBJ2-1; v_call: TRBV6-4; cdr3_aa: CASSPREGNEQFF; cdr3_nt: TGTGCCAGCAGCCCGCGGGAGGGTAATGAGCAGTTCTTC
d_call: .; clone_size: .; j_call: TRBJ2-6; v_call: TRBV19; cdr3_aa: CASSIPPYSGANVLTF; cdr3_nt: TGTGCCAGTAGTATCCCCCCCTACTCTGGGGCCAACGTCCTGACTTTC
d_call: .; clone_size: .; j_call: TRBJ2-7; v_call: TRBV2; cdr3_aa: CASSAPPRRNYEQYF; cdr3_nt: TGTGCCAGCAGTGCCCCCCCGAGGCGGAACTACGAGCAGTACTTC
d_call: .; clone_size: .; j_call: TRBJ1-1; v_call: TRBV29-1; cdr3_aa: CSGCEGTTEAFF; cdr3_nt: TGCAGCGGGTGCGAAGGGACAACTGAAGCTTTCTTT
d_call: TRBD1; clone_size: .; j_call: TRBJ1-5; v_call: TRBV6-1; cdr3_aa: CASLGDRYNQPQHF; cdr3_nt: TGTGCCAGCTTAGGGGACAGGTACAATCAGCCCCAGCATTTT
d_call: .; clone_size: .; j_call: TRBJ1-2; v_call: TRBV9; cdr3_aa: CASSSGGKGSNYGYTF; cdr3_nt: TGTGCCAGCAGCTCCGGTGGTAAGGGGTCGAACTATGGCTACACCTTC
d_call: TRBD2; clone_size: .; j_call: TRBJ2-3; v_call: TRBV28; cdr3_aa: CASSPSGRLTDTQYF; cdr3_nt: TGTGCCAGCAGTCCGAGCGGGAGGCTCACAGATACGCAGTATTTT
d_call: TRBD1; clone_size: .; j_call: TRBJ2-7; v_call: TRBV6-1; cdr3_aa: CASRGTVDYEQYF; cdr3_nt: TGTGCCAGCAGGGGGACAGTGGACTACGAGCAGTACTTC
d_call: TRBD1; clone_size: once; j_call: TRBJ1-1; v_call: TRBV15; cdr3_aa: CATSRDTGAGTEAFF; cdr3_nt: TGTGCCACCAGCAGAGATACAGGGGCGGGGACTGAAGCTTTCTTT
d_call: TRBD1; clone_size: .; j_call: TRBJ1-3; v_call: TRBV27; cdr3_aa: CASRSTGAGGNTIYF; cdr3_nt: TGTGCCAGCAGATCGACAGGGGCAGGGGGAAACACCATATATTTT
d_call: .; clone_size: .; j_call: TRBJ2-7; v_call: TRBV27; cdr3_aa: CASSLSGPSYEQYF; cdr3_nt: TGTGCCAGCAGTTTGTCGGGTCCCTCCTACGAGCAGTACTTC
d_call: .; clone_size: .; j_call: TRBJ2-7; v_call: TRBV28; cdr3_aa: CASSHPKLYEQYF; cdr3_nt: TGTGCCAGCAGTCATCCTAAACTCTACGAGCAGTACTTC
d_call: .; clone_size: .; j_call: TRBJ2-2; v_call: TRBV6-6; cdr3_aa: CASSYRGRNTGELFF; cdr3_nt: TGTGCCAGCAGTTACAGGGGGAGGAACACCGGGGAGCTGTTTTTT
d_call: TRBD2; clone_size: .; j_call: TRBJ2-2; v_call: TRBV5-1; cdr3_aa: CASSPGLAGVGAGELFF; cdr3_nt: TGCGCCAGCAGCCCCGGACTAGCGGGAGTGGGGGCCGGGGAGCTGTTTTTT
d_call: .; clone_size: .; j_call: TRBJ2-1; v_call: TRBV29-1; cdr3_aa: CSERRGTYSYNEQFF; cdr3_nt: TGCAGCGAAAGACGAGGGACTTACTCCTACAATGAGCAGTTCTTC
d_call: TRBD1; clone_size: once; j_call: TRBJ1-2; v_call: TRBV19; cdr3_aa: CASSMFRGTDSINYGYTF; cdr3_nt: TGTGCCAGTAGTATGTTTCGAGGGACAGATTCTATTAACTATGGCTACACCTTC
d_call: .; clone_size: .; j_call: TRBJ1-5; v_call: TRBV5-8; cdr3_aa: CASSVLVDQPQHF; cdr3_nt: TGTGCCAGCAGCGTGCTAGTGGATCAGCCCCAGCATTTT
d_call: TRBD1; clone_size: .; j_call: TRBJ2-2; v_call: TRBV9; cdr3_aa: CASSPHSTRQGAGELFF; cdr3_nt: TGTGCCAGCAGCCCCCACTCCACGCGACAGGGAGCCGGGGAGCTGTTTTTT
d_call: .; clone_size: .; j_call: TRBJ1-3; v_call: TRBV5-4; cdr3_aa: CASSDSSTIYF; cdr3_nt: TGTGCCAGCAGCGACAGCAGCACCATATATTTT
d_call: .; clone_size: .; j_call: TRBJ1-2; v_call: TRBV2; cdr3_aa: CASSRRVRGFYGYTF; cdr3_nt: TGTGCCAGCAGTCGACGGGTACGGGGATTCTATGGCTACACCTTC
d_call: .; clone_size: few; j_call: TRBJ2-5; v_call: TRBV18; cdr3_aa: CASSPKLQETQYF; cdr3_nt: TGTGCCAGCTCACCGAAACTGCAAGAGACCCAGTACTTC
d_call: .; clone_size: .; j_call: TRBJ2-3; v_call: TRBV7-2; cdr3_aa: CASSLALGVTDTQYF; cdr3_nt: TGTGCCAGCAGCTTAGCGCTCGGGGTTACAGATACGCAGTATTTT
d_call: TRBD1; clone_size: .; j_call: TRBJ1-2; v_call: TRBV6-4; cdr3_aa: CASRPSSGGRGYGYTF; cdr3_nt: TGTGCCAGCAGACCTTCTTCAGGGGGCCGGGGCTATGGCTACACCTTC
d_call: TRBD2; clone_size: .; j_call: TRBJ2-7; v_call: TRBV10-3; cdr3_aa: CAISETSGTYEQYF; cdr3_nt: TGTGCCATCAGTGAGACTAGCGGGACCTACGAGCAGTACTTC
d_call: .; clone_size: .; j_call: TRBJ1-4; v_call: TRBV12-1; cdr3_aa: CARRTDQGNEKLFF; cdr3_nt: TGTGCCAGGAGGACGGATCAGGGGAATGAAAAACTGTTTTTT
d_call: .; clone_size: .; j_call: TRBJ2-7; v_call: TRBV5-1; cdr3_aa: CASSFTAATYEQYF; cdr3_nt: TGCGCCAGCAGCTTCACAGCCGCAACCTACGAGCAGTACTTC
d_call: TRBD1; clone_size: .; j_call: TRBJ1-1; v_call: TRBV9; cdr3_aa: CASSVGAGGRTEAFF; cdr3_nt: TGTGCCAGCAGCGTAGGGGCAGGGGGAAGAACTGAAGCTTTCTTT
d_call: TRBD1; clone_size: .; j_call: TRBJ2-7; v_call: TRBV10-3; cdr3_aa: CAISEGTGGYEQYF; cdr3_nt: TGTGCCATCAGTGAGGGGACAGGGGGCTACGAGCAGTACTTC
d_call: TRBD1; clone_size: .; j_call: TRBJ2-3; v_call: TRBV28; cdr3_aa: CASSTGGRTQYF; cdr3_nt: TGTGCCAGCAGTACAGGGGGGCGTACGCAGTATTTT
d_call: TRBD1; clone_size: few; j_call: TRBJ1-2; v_call: TRBV6-5; cdr3_aa: CASSEGTGARGYTF; cdr3_nt: TGTGCCAGCAGTGAAGGGACAGGGGCCCGTGGCTACACCTTC